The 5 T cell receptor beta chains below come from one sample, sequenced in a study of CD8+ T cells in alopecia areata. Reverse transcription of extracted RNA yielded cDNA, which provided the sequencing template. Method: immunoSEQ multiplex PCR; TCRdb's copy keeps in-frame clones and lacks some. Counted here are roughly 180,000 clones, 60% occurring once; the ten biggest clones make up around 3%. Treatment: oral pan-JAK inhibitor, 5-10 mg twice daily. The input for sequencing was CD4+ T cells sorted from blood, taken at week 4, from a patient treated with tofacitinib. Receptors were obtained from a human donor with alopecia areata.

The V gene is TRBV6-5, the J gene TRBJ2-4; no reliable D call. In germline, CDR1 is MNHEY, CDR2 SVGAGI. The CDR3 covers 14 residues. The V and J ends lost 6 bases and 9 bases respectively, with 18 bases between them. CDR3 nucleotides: TGTGCCAGCAGCCCCGGGTCCGCAGGTGGCATTCAGTACTTC. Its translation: CASSPGSAGGIQYF.

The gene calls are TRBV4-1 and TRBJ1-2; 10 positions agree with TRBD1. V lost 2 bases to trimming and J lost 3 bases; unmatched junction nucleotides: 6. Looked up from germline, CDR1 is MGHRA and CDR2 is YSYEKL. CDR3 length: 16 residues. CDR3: CASSQPDRGHYYGYTF. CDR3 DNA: TGCGCCAGCAGCCAACCAGACAGGGGGCACTACTATGGCTACACCTTC.

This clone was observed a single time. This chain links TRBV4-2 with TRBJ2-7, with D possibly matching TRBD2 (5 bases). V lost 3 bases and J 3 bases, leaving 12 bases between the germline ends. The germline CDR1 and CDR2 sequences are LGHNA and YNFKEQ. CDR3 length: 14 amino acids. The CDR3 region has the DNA TGTGCCAGCAGCCATATAGGACTGAACTACGAGCAGTACTTC. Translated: CASSHIGLNYEQYF.

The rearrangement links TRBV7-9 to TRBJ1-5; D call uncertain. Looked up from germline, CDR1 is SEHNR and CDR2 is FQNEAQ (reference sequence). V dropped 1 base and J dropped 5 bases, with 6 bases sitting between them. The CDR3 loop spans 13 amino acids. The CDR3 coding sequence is TGTGCCAGCAGCTTAGGTCCATATCAGCCCCAGCATTTT. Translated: CASSLGPYQPQHF.

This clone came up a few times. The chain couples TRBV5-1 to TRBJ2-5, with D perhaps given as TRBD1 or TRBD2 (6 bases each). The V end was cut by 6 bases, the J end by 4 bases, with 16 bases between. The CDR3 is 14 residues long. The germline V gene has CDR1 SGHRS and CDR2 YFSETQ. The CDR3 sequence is CASILEGGRETQYF. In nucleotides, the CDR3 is TGCGCCAGCATCCTTGAAGGGGGGAGAGAGACCCAGTACTTC. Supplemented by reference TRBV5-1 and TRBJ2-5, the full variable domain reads KAGVTQTPRYLIKTRGQQVTLSCSPISGHRSVSWYQQTPGQGLQFLFEYFSETQRNKGNFPGRFSGRQFSNSRSEMNVSTLELGDSALYLCASILEGGRETQYFGPGTRLLVL.